What follows is one TCR beta chain and its context. Its antigen is currently unknown. The source of the sample is a study of Ad26.COV2.S vaccination and SARS-CoV-2 variants. Study outcomes and limitations: Breadth of non-spike TCRs did not differ between vaccinees and placebo recipients.

The germline V and J ends were trimmed by 3 bases and 1 base, with 10 bases remaining between them. Looked up from germline, CDR1 is DFQATT and CDR2 is SNEGSKA (reference sequence). CDR3 length equals 14 residues. Regarding treatment: over 15 received Ad26.COV2.S at low or high dose, single or two shots; 5 received placebo; per-sample allocation not given. Vaccine and placebo recipients were sampled on day 63 after the first injection. Produced via immunoSEQ multiplex PCR; TCRdb's table is partial and in-frame only. The sample records roughly 700,000 clones, roughly 90% being singletons. This rearrangement joins TRBV20-1 to TRBJ2-1, with D perhaps given as TRBD1 or TRBD2 (6 bases each). This TCR was sampled from a person between 18 and 59 years old who received the Ad26.COV2.S COVID-19 vaccine or a placebo. This specimen consisted of peripheral blood, obtained in a trial of Ad26.COV2.S vaccine versus placebo. In DNA, the CDR3 is TGCAGTGCTAGTCGGGGGCCGTCCTACAATGAGCAGTTCTTC. Protein product: CSASRGPSYNEQFF.